This T cell receptor (beta chain) was obtained from a study of T cell repertoires in cytomegalovirus infection. Whole-study results and caveats: The response measured ex vivo was dominated by TCR beta clonotypes (HLA-C-restricted and CMV-specific).

The CDR3 runs 13 residues. V dropped 8 bases and J dropped 5 bases, with 19 bases sitting between them. Germline assignment: CDR1 DFQATT and CDR2 SNEGSKA (reference sequence). TCRdb passed the reads through MiXCR, listing each CDR3 protein once. The data contain around 310,000 distinct CDR3 sequences, 15% to 20% of them singletons. Comment on this clonotype: Its antigen is undetermined.

The clonotype comes from a human donor in good health (CMV status not recorded). Some clones in this sample may be carry-over from other donors' samples. V is TRBV20-1 and J is TRBJ2-7; possibly TRBD1 or TRBD2 for D (5 bases each). The source material was PBMCs. DNA for the CDR3: TGCAGTACCAAGCGGAAGGGACCCCACGAGCAGTACTTC. As protein: CSTKRKGPHEQYF.